The clone carrying this T cell receptor (beta chain) was picked up one time. The sample originates from a study of blood T cell repertoires in COVID-19. The overall study: Samples of COVID-19 (acute and convalescent) were obtained from the United States, Italy and Spain. Nucleic acid was either cDNA or gDNA, and it came from T cells, B-cell-depleted T cells, or PBMCs.

Original analysis: Nucleated cell number was recorded as an estimate derived from reference gene primer amplification. Sequenced by immunoSEQ multiplex PCR; TCRdb stores in-frame clones only, minus some. The DNA gave D and trimming, while V, J and clone size come from that table. In the table there are 250,000 to 350,000 clones, around 90% of which are singletons. The V gene end was trimmed by 4 bases and the J gene end by 7 bases; junction bases not matched to a gene: 5. CDR1 is SGDLS and CDR2 is YYNGEE in the germline V gene. The CDR3 spans 15 residues. Sequenced: peripheral blood. The chain carries TRBV9 and TRBJ1-6, with 10 bases lining up with TRBD1. The TCR sequence derives from a woman aged 45-65 years who had recovered from COVID-19. The CDR3 loop reads CASSPRTGGNSPLHF. The CDR3 DNA sequence: TGTGCCAGCAGCCCTCGGACAGGGGGGAATTCACCCCTCCACTTT.